These 31 T cell receptor beta chains were sequenced from one sample in a study of cytomegalovirus exposure and HLA in healthy donors (dated by TCRdb to the late 2010s). Library construction relied on the immunoSEQ multiplex PCR assay. What TCRdb holds here is the immuneACCESS table cut down to in-frame rearrangements. Part of the clones is not present; checked against another copy, under half of the missing clones reflect an unresolved V gene, and the others are unexplained. The sample table contains about 200,000 clones; only one count was recorded for about nine tenths of them. The ten largest clones add up to roughly 2% of the sample. Material for sequencing was PBMCs. The origin of the receptors is a woman under 30 in good health and CMV-seropositive.

The genes are TRBV27 and TRBJ2-3; D is undetermined. The germline V and J ends were trimmed by 6 bases and 0 bases, with 4 bases remaining between them. From germline, CDR1 is MNHEY and CDR2 SMNVEV (reference sequence). This CDR3 comprises 12 residues. CDR3 region: CASSHSTDTQYF. The DNA of the CDR3 is TGTGCCAGCAGCCATAGCACAGATACGCAGTATTTT.

The chain is built from TRBV4-1 and TRBJ2-7; 11 nucleotides line up with TRBD2. V lost 0 bases and J lost 5; bases outside the gene matches: 12. Germline V gene data show CDR1 as MGHRA and CDR2 as YSYEKL. CDR3 length equals 18 residues. CDR3 DNA: TGCGCCAGCAGCCAAGACTCCACTAGCGGGAGTTACGGGGACGAGCAGTACTTC. As protein: CASSQDSTSGSYGDEQYF.

The rearrangement joins TRBV4-1 to TRBJ2-7; possibly TRBD1 for D (5 bases). The germline V and J ends were trimmed by 0 bases and 6 bases, with 12 bases remaining between them. Germline CDR1 and CDR2: MGHRA and YSYEKL. The CDR3 is made up of 14 amino acids. The CDR3 is CASSQDRAGREQYF. The CDR3 DNA follows: TGCGCCAGCAGCCAAGATCGGGCAGGGCGCGAGCAGTACTTC.

At least ten counts were recorded for this clone. This rearrangement joins TRBV6-1 to TRBJ1-1; maybe TRBD1 (6 bases). CDR1 and CDR2 (germline): MNHNS, SASEGT. V gave up 5 bases and J gave up 0 bases, with 13 bases separating them. The CDR3 sequence is 15 residues long. CDR3: CASSPGERMNTEAFF. The CDR3 coding sequence is TGTGCCAGCAGTCCAGGGGAGCGGATGAACACTGAAGCTTTCTTT.

The V and J genes are TRBV4-1 and TRBJ2-1, with D possibly TRBD2 on 6 matching bases. CDR1 and CDR2 from the germline V gene are MGHRA and YSYEKL. This CDR3 has 16 residues. V gave up 5 bases and J gave up 7 bases, with 21 bases separating them. CDR3 residues: CASSALGPGALNEQFF. CDR3 coding DNA: TGCGCCAGCAGCGCCCTCGGACCGGGAGCCTTAAATGAGCAGTTCTTC.

This CDR3 is CASSPASGLPYEQYF. DNA of the CDR3: TGTGCCAGCAGCCCCGCTAGCGGACTCCCCTACGAGCAGTACTTC. The gene calls are TRBV7-2 and TRBJ2-7, with TRBD2 matching 7 bases. Germline CDR1 is SGHTA and CDR2 is FQGNSA. The V gene end was trimmed by 5 bases and the J gene end by 2 bases; junction bases not matched to a gene: 9. The CDR3 has 15 residues.

The chain uses TRBV19 and TRBJ2-3, with D uncertain. V was clipped by 3 bases and J by 0 bases, with 4 bases between them. Germline V lookup: CDR1 LNHDA, CDR2 SQIVND (reference sequence). The CDR3 sequence is 13 residues long. The CDR3 sequence is CASSMYSTDTQYF. CDR3 sequence (DNA): TGTGCCAGTAGTATGTATAGCACAGATACGCAGTATTTT.

The chain uses TRBV18 and TRBJ1-3, with TRBD1 matching over 10 bases. The length of the CDR3 is 16 residues. Germline trimming cut 6 bases from V and 3 bases from J; bases unmatched to any gene: 8. Per the germline V gene, CDR1 is KGHSH and CDR2 is LQKENI. CDR3 sequence reads: CASSPRQGALGNTIYF. CDR3 sequence (DNA): TGTGCCAGCTCGCCGAGACAGGGGGCTCTTGGAAACACCATATATTTT.

In its sample, this clone was seen a few times. This chain connects TRBV4-1 to TRBJ2-3; no clear D. CDR1 is MGHRA and CDR2 is YSYEKL in the germline V gene. This CDR3 is 15 amino acids long. Trimming took off 0 bases at V and 2 bases at J, with 9 bases between the two ends. CDR3 sequence: CASSQDPATTDTQYF. As DNA, the CDR3 is TGCGCCAGCAGCCAAGATCCAGCGACCACAGATACGCAGTATTTT.

The V call is TRBV27, the J call TRBJ2-3; D is perhaps TRBD2 (5 bases). This CDR3 comprises 16 residues. Per germline, CDR1 MNHEY and CDR2 SMNVEV (reference sequence). The V end was cut by 3 bases, the J end by 2 bases, with 15 bases between. The chain's CDR3 is CASSFVGSASTDTQYF. In nucleotides, the CDR3 is TGTGCCAGCAGTTTTGTAGGGAGCGCCTCCACAGATACGCAGTATTTT.

The chain has TRBV11-2 and TRBJ2-7; 11 bases match TRBD1. V lost 4 bases, J lost 5 bases, and 7 bases stayed unmatched. The CDR3 length is 15 residues. Germline values: CDR1 SGHAT, CDR2 FQNNGV. For the CDR3, the DNA is TGTGCCAGCAGCTCTCCGGACAGGGGGCTCAACGAGCAGTACTTC. Its protein is CASSSPDRGLNEQYF.

The rearrangement joins TRBV5-5 to TRBJ1-1; 9 bases fit TRBD1. Trimming took 3 bases from V and 11 from J; bases not matched to a gene: 14. The CDR3 runs to 15 residues. Germline V gene lookup returns CDR1 SGHKS and CDR2 YYEKEE (reference sequence). The CDR3 reads CASSWAFGTGFEAFF. DNA for the CDR3: TGTGCCAGCAGCTGGGCCTTCGGGACAGGGTTTGAGGCTTTCTTT.

In DNA form, the CDR3 reads TGTGCCAGCAGTTACTCAGCTGCCAGGGGACCCTATGGCTACACCTTC. Encoded protein: CASSYSAARGPYGYTF. V usage is TRBV6-6 and J usage is TRBJ1-2, with TRBD1 as a possible D gene (6 bases). Germline CDR1 and CDR2: MNHNY and SVGAGI (reference sequence). This CDR3 is built from 16 residues. Trimming removed 0 bases from V and 4 bases from J, with 15 bases in between.

This clone was seen at least ten times. V usage is TRBV25-1 and J usage is TRBJ2-7; no clear D gene. The CDR3 spans 15 residues. Per the germline V gene, CDR1 is MGHDK and CDR2 is SYGVNS. The V gene lost 4 bases and the J gene lost 2 bases, with 15 bases spanning the gap. The CDR3 is CASSGHRVPAYEQYF. CDR3 nucleotides: TGTGCCAGCAGTGGGCACAGAGTTCCGGCCTACGAGCAGTACTTC.

The V call is TRBV5-1, the J call TRBJ2-5, with 11 bases lining up with TRBD2. V gave up 4 bases and J gave up 5 bases; unmatched junction bases: 16. This CDR3 spans 18 amino acids. Germline lookup yields CDR1 SGHRS and CDR2 YFSETQ. The CDR3 DNA reads TGCGCCAGCAGCCCCGCCGTGGAGACTAGCGGGATTCGGGAGACCCAGTACTTC. Amino acids: CASSPAVETSGIRETQYF. The whole variable domain, filled in from reference TRBV5-1 and TRBJ2-5, reads KAGVTQTPRYLIKTRGQQVTLSCSPISGHRSVSWYQQTPGQGLQFLFEYFSETQRNKGNFPGRFSGRQFSNSRSEMNVSTLELGDSALYLCASSPAVETSGIRETQYFGPGTRLLVL.

The chain couples TRBV4-1 to TRBJ2-1, with a tentative D call TRBD2 (6 bases). The CDR3 spans 16 residues. The V end was cut by 1 base, the J end by 0 bases, with 10 bases between. In germline, CDR1 is MGHRA, CDR2 YSYEKL. The CDR3, as DNA: TGCGCCAGCAGCCAAGCCCGGGAGAGCTCCTACAATGAGCAGTTCTTC. Its translation: CASSQARESSYNEQFF.

The V and J genes are TRBV27 and TRBJ2-2; the match to TRBD2 covers 9 bases. This CDR3 is 16 amino acids long. V dropped 4 bases and J dropped 4; count of bases not matched to a gene: 7. Germline values: CDR1 MNHEY, CDR2 SMNVEV (reference sequence). This CDR3 reads CASSSYSGSPTGELFF. The DNA for the CDR3 is TGTGCCAGCAGTTCCTATAGCGGGAGCCCCACCGGGGAGCTGTTTTTT.

V gene TRBV2 combines with J gene TRBJ1-4; perhaps TRBD1 as D (5 bases). V shed 6 bases and J shed 3 bases, with 11 bases lying between them. CDR1 and CDR2 from the germline V gene are SNHLY and FYNNEI. This CDR3 comprises 14 residues. The CDR3 region is CASRQESSNEKLFF. The CDR3 DNA sequence: TGTGCCAGCAGACAGGAGTCGTCTAATGAAAAACTGTTTTTT.

This chain joins TRBV5-4 and TRBJ1-4; the D is unclear. Between the trimmed V and J ends, which lost 6 bases and 5 bases, there was a span of 14 bases. There are 14 residues in the CDR3. Germline V gene data show CDR1 as SGHNT and CDR2 as YYREEE (reference sequence). CDR3 in DNA: TGTGCCAGCACCTTCCGGGGTAGCAATGAAAAACTGTTTTTT. Translating it yields CASTFRGSNEKLFF.

V is TRBV7-7 and J is TRBJ2-2; possibly TRBD2 for D (5 bases). The V gene lost 2 bases and the J gene lost 5 bases, with 15 bases spanning the gap. Germline V gene lookup returns CDR1 SSHAT and CDR2 FNYEAQ (reference sequence). The CDR3 runs 16 residues. The DNA of the CDR3 is TGTGCCAGCAGCTTATCGCCGTGGACTTCTACCGGGGAGCTGTTTTTT. Protein: CASSLSPWTSTGELFF.

This chain uses TRBV5-1 with TRBJ1-1; D ambiguous. The length of the CDR3 is 17 residues. Trimming left V 1 base short and J 0 bases short, with 16 bases between. Per the germline V gene, CDR1 is SGHRS and CDR2 is YFSETQ. In DNA form, the CDR3 reads TGCGCCAGCAGCTTGTCGATTGCTAACGGGTTGAACACTGAAGCTTTCTTT. Its protein product is CASSLSIANGLNTEAFF.

The CDR3, as DNA: TGTGCCAGCAGCTTGACAGAGTCCCTAAACTATGGCTACACCTTC. Translated, it gives CASSLTESLNYGYTF. V and J are TRBV27 and TRBJ1-2; tentative D call: TRBD1 (5 bases). Trimming removed 6 bases from V and 2 bases from J, with 16 bases in between. Germline V CDR1 and CDR2: MNHEY, SMNVEV (reference sequence). This CDR3 comprises 15 residues.

This chain joins TRBV7-9 and TRBJ2-7, with TRBD1 identical over 9 bases. This CDR3 region has 12 residues. Germline lookup yields CDR1 SEHNR and CDR2 FQNEAQ (reference sequence). V was pared by 5 bases and J by 6 bases, with 2 bases of the junction left unmatched. The CDR3 DNA reads TGTGCCAGCAGCAGGGACAGGGTCGAGCAGTACTTC. Its translation is CASSRDRVEQYF.

A single count supports this clone. The chain carries TRBV6-5 and TRBJ2-2; weak D call: TRBD2 (5 bases). The CDR3 has 15 amino acids. V was cut by 2 bases and J by 1 base, with 8 bases left in between. CDR1 is MNHEY and CDR2 is SVGAGI in the germline V gene. The CDR3 DNA is TGTGCCAGCAGTTACGCTAGCTGGAACACCGGGGAGCTGTTTTTT. Translating gives CASSYASWNTGELFF.

This clone has a single count. The rearrangement joins TRBV29-1 to TRBJ1-1; possibly TRBD1 for D (6 bases). From germline, CDR1 is SQVTM and CDR2 ANQGSEA. The CDR3 totals 16 residues. Trimming cost V 8 bases and J 1 base, with 23 bases left between them. The DNA for the CDR3 is TGCAGCTTCAGTTGGGGGGGGCTTCCGGAGAACACTGAAGCTTTCTTT. Protein sequence: CSFSWGGLPENTEAFF. The full variable domain, in which reference TRBV29-1 and TRBJ1-1 provide the parts outside the CDR3, is SAVISQKPSRDICQRGTSLTIQCQVDSQVTMMFWYRQQPGQSLTLIATANQGSEATYESGFVIDKFPISRPNLTFSTLTVSNMSPEDSSIYLCSFSWGGLPENTEAFFGQGTRLTVV.

The V and J genes are TRBV5-6 and TRBJ2-3; 8 nucleotides line up with TRBD2. Germline V gives CDR1 SGHDT, CDR2 YYEEEE. The V and J ends lost 5 bases and 4 bases, in that order; junction bases with no gene match: 6. The length of the CDR3 is 14 residues. CDR3 residues: CASRKSGSADTQYF. DNA of the CDR3: TGTGCCAGCAGAAAGAGCGGGAGCGCAGATACGCAGTATTTT.

The J gene is TRBJ1-4, the V gene TRBV19, with a possible D match to TRBD1 (6 bases). Germline V gene lookup returns CDR1 LNHDA and CDR2 SQIVND (reference sequence). CDR3 length equals 16 residues. The V and J ends lost 0 bases and 8 bases respectively, with 16 bases between them. CDR3 amino acids: CASSIDPRGRGEKLFF. The CDR3 DNA follows: TGTGCCAGTAGTATAGATCCGCGGGGGCGAGGAGAAAAACTGTTTTTT.

This chain links TRBV19 with TRBJ2-2; D remains ambiguous. The CDR3 totals 13 residues. Per the germline V gene, CDR1 is LNHDA and CDR2 is SQIVND (reference sequence). V lost 1 base, J lost 10 bases, and 10 bases lay in between. CDR3 sequence: CASSIVPAAELFF. The CDR3 region has the DNA TGTGCCAGTAGTATAGTCCCCGCGGCGGAGCTGTTTTTT.

The rearrangement links TRBV10-3 to TRBJ1-2, with D tentatively TRBD1 (5 bases). This CDR3 is 17 amino acids long. V was pared by 4 bases and J by 2 bases, with 20 bases between. Germline loops: CDR1 ENHRY, CDR2 SYGVKD. The DNA for the CDR3 is TGTGCCATCAGTGGGGTAAACTTCGGGGGGAGGAACTATGGCTACACCTTC. Its translation: CAISGVNFGGRNYGYTF.

The chain is built from TRBV19 and TRBJ2-7, with 8 bases lining up with TRBD1. The germline V gene encodes CDR1 LNHDA and CDR2 SQIVND (reference sequence). V shed 4 bases and J 5 bases; nucleotides not matched to a gene: 10. The CDR3 consists of 15 residues. CDR3 residues: CASSTSSGTGHEQYF. The DNA for the CDR3 is TGTGCCAGTAGTACAAGCTCCGGGACAGGCCACGAGCAGTACTTC.

The rearrangement links TRBV30 to TRBJ1-1; D is ambiguous. V lost 5 bases to trimming and J lost 8 bases, with 15 bases between them. The germline CDR1 and CDR2 sequences are GTSNPN and SVGIG (reference sequence). The CDR3 has 12 residues. The CDR3 DNA reads as TGTGCCTGGCTGGGTGAGGGTTCCGAAGCTTTCTTT. This translates into CAWLGEGSEAFF.